Shown below are 31 T cell receptor beta chains from a single sample sequenced in a study of cytomegalovirus exposure and HLA in healthy donors. The PCR ran on 60 Vbeta and 13 Jbeta primers. Profiled with immunoSEQ multiplex PCR; TCRdb holds only in-frame clones, not every one. The repertoire holds about 180,000 clones, with about 79% as singletons. Sequencing was done on a sample of PBMCs. All receptors come from a man aged 18 to 29 in good health and CMV-seronegative.

This clone was recorded only once. The gene calls are TRBV7-9 and TRBJ2-1; TRBD1 aligns across 8 bases. CDR1 and CDR2 (germline): SEHNR, FQNEAQ (reference sequence). This CDR3 contains 16 residues. Losses at the gene ends were 5 bases for V and 2 bases for J; bases not matched to a gene: 8. Here the CDR3 DNA reads TGTGCCAGCAGCGGGCAGACAGGGGATCCCTACAATGAGCAGTTCTTC. This gives the protein CASSGQTGDPYNEQFF.

The chain carries TRBV4-1 and TRBJ2-3, with 12 bases lining up with TRBD2. Trimming at V came to 1 base and at J to 5 bases, leaving 4 bases not matched to a gene. The CDR3 runs to 16 residues. The germline V gene has CDR1 MGHRA and CDR2 YSYEKL. CDR3 in amino acids: CASSQGASGRVDTQYF. The DNA for the CDR3 is TGCGCCAGCAGCCAAGGGGCTAGCGGGAGGGTAGATACGCAGTATTTT.

This clone turned up a few times. This rearrangement joins TRBV7-9 to TRBJ2-7; TRBD1 matches at 9 bases. V lost 11 bases, J lost 5 bases, and 4 bases stayed unmatched. Germline V gene sequence: CDR1 SEHNR, CDR2 FQNEAQ (reference sequence). The CDR3 length is 11 residues. For the CDR3, the DNA is TGTGCCGCACAGGGGGCGGACGAGCAGTACTTC. Protein product: CAAQGADEQYF.

CDR3 residues: CATSRPNSNTEAFF. Here the CDR3 DNA reads TGTGCCACCAGCAGACCCAACTCTAACACTGAAGCTTTCTTT. V gene TRBV15 combines with J gene TRBJ1-1; D gene unclear. CDR1 and CDR2 from the germline V gene are LNHNV and YYDKDF (reference sequence). The length of the CDR3 is 14 residues. V lost 2 bases to trimming and J lost 2 bases, with 9 bases between them.

The chain couples TRBV11-2 to TRBJ2-7; 7 positions match TRBD2. Germline CDR1 SGHAT, CDR2 FQNNGV. This CDR3 has 16 amino acids. V lost 5 bases to trimming and J lost 1 base; unmatched junction nucleotides: 11. CDR3 in amino acids: CASSPLRGGGSYEQYF. CDR3 coding DNA: TGTGCCAGCAGCCCCCTGCGGGGCGGGGGTTCCTACGAGCAGTACTTC.

This rearrangement joins TRBV10-1 to TRBJ2-3; D call uncertain. V lost 2 bases to trimming and J lost 3 bases, with 12 bases between them. The CDR3 is 15 amino acids. Germline CDR1 WNHNN, CDR2 SYGVQD (reference sequence). The CDR3 sequence: CASSETQTRTDTQYF. The DNA of the CDR3 is TGCGCCAGCAGTGAGACTCAAACCCGGACAGATACGCAGTATTTT.

There are a few counts of this clone. A junction end diverges from the germline sequence, so it may reflect a read error. This rearrangement joins TRBV6-1 to TRBJ2-7; 10 bases match TRBD1. This CDR3 spans 17 amino acids. Germline V lookup: CDR1 MNHNS, CDR2 SASEGT. Here the CDR3 reads CAISELAGQGLHYEQYF. In DNA, the CDR3 is TGTGCCATCAGTGAGTTAGCGGGACAGGGGCTCCACTACGAGCAGTACTTC.

This rearrangement joins TRBV6-5 to TRBJ2-5, with TRBD1 identical over 8 bases. The V segment lost 8 bases and the J segment 1 base; nucleotides outside the gene matches: 9. The CDR3 is 15 residues long. Germline CDR1 reads MNHEY; CDR2 reads SVGAGI. As DNA, the CDR3 is TGTGCCAGCGGCAAGACAGGGGCCTCCCAAGAGACCCAGTACTTC. It translates to CASGKTGASQETQYF.

The J gene is TRBJ1-4, the V gene TRBV9; possible D gene TRBD1, 5 bases. Trimming took 1 base from V and 5 from J, leaving 12 bases between them. This CDR3 region has 15 residues. Germline V gives CDR1 SGDLS, CDR2 YYNGEE. The CDR3 spells CASSVQGTPNEKLFF. In DNA form, the CDR3 reads TGTGCCAGCAGCGTACAGGGAACGCCGAATGAAAAACTGTTTTTT.

About this clone: The same CDR3 also results from other DNA sequences found in this sample. This sequence joins TRBV4-1 and TRBJ2-7; 11 positions match TRBD2. This CDR3 is 18 amino acids long. Germline lookup yields CDR1 MGHRA and CDR2 YSYEKL. Trimming cost V 2 bases and J 7 bases; bases outside gene matches: 16. The CDR3 nucleotides read TGCGCCAGCAGCCAAAGTCCTTTAGCGGGAGGGCCATTGGGGGAGCAGTACTTC. Translation: CASSQSPLAGGPLGEQYF.

The J gene is TRBJ2-3, the V gene TRBV27; 11 bases map to TRBD2. The CDR3 length is 21 residues. Germline CDR1 MNHEY, CDR2 SMNVEV (reference sequence). Losses at the gene ends were 3 bases for V and 6 bases for J; bases not matched to a gene: 23. The CDR3 spells CASSFDPSHRRTSGGPDTQYF. CDR3 DNA: TGTGCCAGCAGTTTCGACCCTTCACATCGAAGAACTAGCGGGGGCCCGGATACGCAGTATTTT.

A few counts support this clone. The sample carries other DNA sequences with the same CDR3. The chain links TRBV9 to TRBJ1-1; 9 nucleotides line up with TRBD1. The CDR3 is 15 amino acids. J was trimmed by 2 bases and V by 4 bases; bases with no gene match: 6. From germline, CDR1 is SGDLS and CDR2 YYNGEE. The CDR3 nucleotides are TGTGCCAGCAGCCCAAGGACAGGGGCAAACACTGAAGCTTTCTTT. It yields the protein CASSPRTGANTEAFF.

The CDR3 DNA sequence: TGTGCCAGCAGCGGGGACAGGGGGCCCTATGGCTACACCTTC. Residues: CASSGDRGPYGYTF. The rearrangement joins TRBV5-4 to TRBJ1-2, with TRBD1 matching 12 bases. J was trimmed by 4 bases and V by 4 bases; bases with no gene match: 2. Germline CDR1 is SGHNT and CDR2 is YYREEE (reference sequence). CDR3 length: 14 amino acids.

The chain has TRBV28 and TRBJ2-1, with D maybe TRBD1 (6 bases). The germline V and J ends were trimmed by 4 bases and 3 bases, with 16 bases remaining between them. The CDR3 is 16 residues long. In germline, CDR1 is MDHEN, CDR2 SYDVKM. The CDR3 is CASSSLQGTLYNEQFF. The CDR3 nucleotides are TGTGCCAGCAGTTCGCTCCAGGGGACACTCTACAATGAGCAGTTCTTC.

This sequence joins TRBV30 and TRBJ1-2; D might be TRBD1 (6 bases). Per the germline V gene, CDR1 is GTSNPN and CDR2 is SVGIG (reference sequence). Trimming shortened V by 8 bases and J by 10 bases, and 23 bases separated the two germline ends. The CDR3 extends over 13 amino acids. CDR3 nucleotide sequence: TGTGCCGGACGGTGGGACATACTTATTCCCTACACCTTC. It is translated as CAGRWDILIPYTF. Full variable domain (missing parts from reference TRBV30 and TRBJ1-2): SQTIHQWPATLVQPVGSPLSLECTVEGTSNPNLYWYRQAAGRGLQLLFYSVGIGQISSEVPQNLSASRPQDRQFILSSKKLLLSDSGFYLCAGRWDILIPYTFGSGTRLTVV.

The J gene is TRBJ2-7, the V gene TRBV28, with D maybe TRBD1 (6 bases). The length of the CDR3 is 13 residues. The V end was cut by 6 bases, the J end by 3 bases, with 12 bases between. Germline V gives CDR1 MDHEN, CDR2 SYDVKM. The CDR3 DNA is TGTGCCAGCAGGCCCAGGGGTTTCTACGAGCAGTACTTC. Translating gives CASRPRGFYEQYF.

This sequence joins TRBV5-1 and TRBJ2-1; 8 bases line up with TRBD1. This CDR3 region has 14 residues. With V trimmed by 1 base and J by 6 bases, 3 bases remained unmatched. Per the germline V gene, CDR1 is SGHRS and CDR2 is YFSETQ. The CDR3 here is CASSLIQGANEQFF. The CDR3 DNA reads TGCGCCAGCAGCTTGATCCAGGGGGCCAATGAGCAGTTCTTC.

The chain links TRBV6-4 to TRBJ2-7; TRBD1 aligns across 8 bases. With V trimmed by 7 bases and J by 4 bases, 6 bases remained unmatched. The CDR3 totals 13 residues. Germline CDR1 reads MRHNA; CDR2 reads SNTAGT. CDR3 DNA: TGTGCCAGCACTACCGGGACAGGATACGAGCAGTACTTC. Its translation: CASTTGTGYEQYF.

This rearrangement joins TRBV10-3 to TRBJ2-1, with 8 bases aligning to TRBD2. The CDR3 is 13 amino acids. V trimming: 6 bases; J trimming: 3 bases; junction bases outside the gene matches: 1. Germline V CDR1 and CDR2: ENHRY, SYGVKD. CDR3 sequence (DNA): TGTGCCATCAGAAGCGGGAGCTACAATGAGCAGTTCTTC. It specifies CAIRSGSYNEQFF.

This rearrangement joins TRBV19 to TRBJ2-2, with 9 bases that match TRBD2. This CDR3 has 14 amino acids. Germline-derived CDR1 and CDR2 are LNHDA and SQIVND (reference sequence). Trimming cost V 3 bases and J 4 bases; bases outside gene matches: 0. CDR3 amino acids: CASSISGSTGELFF. The CDR3 DNA reads as TGTGCCAGTAGTATTAGCGGGAGCACCGGGGAGCTGTTTTTT.

The V gene is TRBV23-1, the J gene TRBJ2-7; D call uncertain. TRBV23-1 is an ORF, with its function uncertain. V dropped 6 bases and J dropped 5 bases, with 5 bases sitting between them. This CDR3 comprises 10 residues. DNA for the CDR3: TGCGCCAGCAGGGCGGACGAGCAGTACTTC. Protein product: CASRADEQYF.

The V gene is TRBV27, the J gene TRBJ2-7; TRBD2 agrees at 9 bases. This CDR3 has 14 residues. Per the germline V gene, CDR1 is MNHEY and CDR2 is SMNVEV (reference sequence). The ends lost 6 bases at V and 2 bases at J; junction bases unmatched: 5. DNA for the CDR3: TGTGCCAGCAGGCGGCTAGCGGGGACCTACGAGCAGTACTTC. Amino acid sequence: CASRRLAGTYEQYF.

The chain carries TRBV28 and TRBJ1-2; D is unclear. Germline V CDR1 and CDR2: MDHEN, SYDVKM. V gave up 7 bases and J gave up 7 bases, with 10 bases separating them. This CDR3 comprises 11 residues. CDR3 nucleotide sequence: TGTGCCAGCAATCGCGGGGTTGGCTACACCTTC. Encoded protein: CASNRGVGYTF.

This chain joins TRBV7-6 and TRBJ1-1; D is ambiguous. CDR1 and CDR2 from the germline V gene are SGHVS and FNYEAQ. The CDR3 is 13 residues long. Trimming shortened V by 3 bases and J by 7 bases, and 12 bases separated the two germline ends. Here the CDR3 reads CASSLIIEGEAFF. For the CDR3, the DNA is TGTGCCAGCAGCTTGATTATCGAGGGTGAAGCTTTCTTT.

The rearrangement joins TRBV27 to TRBJ1-1; D is undetermined. Germline lookup yields CDR1 MNHEY and CDR2 SMNVEV (reference sequence). This CDR3 region has 13 residues. The V end lost 0 bases, the J end lost 5 bases, and 7 bases lay between the germline ends. The CDR3 loop is CASSLSGWTEAFF. The CDR3 nucleotides read TGTGCCAGCAGTTTATCCGGGTGGACTGAAGCTTTCTTT.

The gene calls are TRBV5-1 and TRBJ1-4; no definite D call. The CDR3 runs 15 residues. Germline CDR1 is SGHRS and CDR2 is YFSETQ. V gave up 1 base and J gave up 0 bases, with 7 bases separating them. The CDR3 sequence is CASSLSGTTNEKLFF. CDR3 nucleotides: TGCGCCAGCAGCTTGTCCGGTACAACTAATGAAAAACTGTTTTTT.

The chain combines TRBV7-9 with TRBJ1-1; possible D gene TRBD1, 6 bases. Germline V gene data show CDR1 as SEHNR and CDR2 as FQNEAQ (reference sequence). Between the trimmed V and J ends, which lost 6 bases and 7 bases, there was a span of 27 bases. This CDR3 spans 17 amino acids. The chain's CDR3 is CASRPGASPRVGNEAFF. The CDR3 DNA is TGTGCCAGCAGACCAGGGGCTAGTCCCCGCGTGGGGAATGAAGCTTTCTTT. Full variable domain (remainder filled in from reference TRBV7-9 and TRBJ1-1): DTGVSQNPRHKITKRGQNVTFRCDPISEHNRLYWYRQTLGQGPEFLTYFQNEAQLEKSRLLSDRFSAERPKGSFSTLEIQRTEQGDSAMYLCASRPGASPRVGNEAFFGQGTRLTVV.

V and J are TRBV5-1 and TRBJ2-7; TRBD1 matches at 10 bases. Germline V gene sequence: CDR1 SGHRS, CDR2 YFSETQ. The CDR3 contains 16 residues. J lost 6 bases, V lost 0 bases, and 9 bases had no gene match. The CDR3 here is CASSLGTGTGEVEQYF. CDR3 bases: TGCGCCAGCAGCTTGGGCACCGGGACAGGGGAGGTCGAGCAGTACTTC.

The chain employs TRBV28 and TRBJ2-7, with TRBD1 matching over 8 bases. The germline V gene encodes CDR1 MDHEN and CDR2 SYDVKM. This CDR3 has 14 residues. Trimming cost V 4 bases and J 5 bases; bases outside gene matches: 7. DNA for the CDR3: TGTGCCAGCAGTTCCGGACAGGGCTGGAACGAGCAGTACTTC. It encodes CASSSGQGWNEQYF.

The chain recombines TRBV4-1 with TRBJ2-7; TRBD1 matches 11 bases. Germline V lookup: CDR1 MGHRA, CDR2 YSYEKL. There are 14 residues in the CDR3. The ends lost 4 bases at V and 6 bases at J; junction bases unmatched: 5. The CDR3 nucleotides are TGCGCCAGCAGCCGGGACAGGGGGTATGGCGAGCAGTACTTC. Residues: CASSRDRGYGEQYF.

The chain is built from TRBV28 and TRBJ1-5; D call uncertain. Trimming cost V 3 bases and J 9 bases, with 15 bases left between them. Germline V gene lookup returns CDR1 MDHEN and CDR2 SYDVKM. CDR3 length: 14 residues. CDR3 loop: CASSLVQARRPQHF. The DNA for the CDR3 is TGTGCCAGCAGTTTGGTCCAGGCCCGACGGCCCCAGCATTTT.